A selection of T cell receptor beta chains follows, all from one sample in a study of control samples from healthy donors and cancer patients. Clones were sequenced by immunoSEQ multiplex PCR, and TCRdb holds only the in-frame ones, with some missing. The sample contains approximately 220,000 clones, around 94% of which appear only once. The sample consisted of blood. The receptors come from a man in his fifties in good health. Both conserved end residues are part of each CDR3. Each record gives: clone size, V gene, D gene, CDR3 length, J gene, CDR3 protein, CDR3 DNA. A D gene is named only where the DNA matches it firmly. Not every row has a clone size; where given, it reads once, few, many or a size class.

>.|TRBV5-6|.|13|TRBJ1-5
CASSFDRNQPQHF
TGTGCCAGCAGCTTTGACAGAAATCAGCCCCAGCATTTT
>.|TRBV12-3/TRBV12-4|.|12|TRBJ1-5
CASSLAGGPQHF
TGTGCCAGCAGTTTAGCGGGGGGGCCCCAGCATTTT
>.|TRBV5-4|TRBD2|18|TRBJ2-3
CASSLGRGASGGTDTQYF
TGTGCCAGCAGCTTGGGGAGGGGGGCTAGCGGGGGAACAGATACGCAGTATTTT
>.|TRBV7-9|TRBD2|16|TRBJ2-7
CASSSSGGSGFGEQYF
TGTGCCAGCAGCTCCTCCGGTGGTAGCGGGTTTGGCGAGCAGTACTTC
>once|TRBV9|.|16|TRBJ1-3
CASSAARGDPGNTIYF
TGTGCCAGCAGCGCGGCGAGGGGGGATCCAGGAAACACCATATATTTT
>.|TRBV24-1|TRBD2|16|TRBJ2-1
CATSLAGGSSYNEQFF
TGTGCCACCAGCTTAGCGGGGGGGAGCTCCTACAATGAGCAGTTCTTC
>.|TRBV5-4|.|14|TRBJ2-3
CASSLVGNTDTQYF
TGTGCCAGCAGCTTGGTCGGGAACACAGATACGCAGTATTTT
>.|TRBV21-1|.|13|TRBJ2-2
CASRPHRFGELFF
TGTGCCAGCAGACCCCACAGGTTCGGGGAGCTGTTTTTT
>.|TRBV6-5|.|15|TRBJ1-1
CASSFFRVVPTEAFF
TGTGCCAGCAGTTTTTTTAGGGTCGTGCCTACTGAAGCTTTCTTT
>.|TRBV5-1|TRBD1|15|TRBJ1-1
CASSLRGGGRTEAFF
TGCGCCAGCAGCCTCAGAGGGGGCGGTCGCACTGAAGCTTTCTTT
>.|TRBV4-1|.|13|TRBJ1-5
CASSLTDYQPQHF
TGCGCCAGCAGCCTGACAGATTATCAGCCCCAGCATTTT
>.|TRBV6-5|TRBD1|11|TRBJ1-2
CASQGGYGYTF
TGTGCCAGCCAGGGGGGCTATGGCTACACCTTC
>.|TRBV14|.|14|TRBJ2-2
CASSRRSTPGELFF
TGTGCCAGCAGCCGCCGGAGTACGCCCGGGGAGCTGTTTTTT
>.|TRBV18|.|15|TRBJ2-1
CASSPDRPSYNEQFF
TGTGCCAGCTCACCCGACAGGCCCTCCTACAATGAGCAGTTCTTC
>few|TRBV12-3/TRBV12-4|TRBD1|13|TRBJ2-1
CASSSGGTGVRFF
TGTGCCAGCAGTTCAGGGGGGACAGGGGTTCGGTTCTTC
>few|TRBV3-1/TRBV3-2|TRBD1|14|TRBJ1-2
CASSQDWTGRGYTF
TGTGCCAGCAGCCAAGATTGGACAGGGCGCGGCTACACCTTC
>.|TRBV10-1|TRBD1|15|TRBJ2-7
CASSDLGQGIYEQYF
TGCGCCAGCAGCGACTTGGGACAGGGAATATACGAGCAGTACTTC
>.|TRBV19|.|15|TRBJ2-1
CASSSPMGGLYEQFF
TGTGCCAGTAGTTCACCAATGGGGGGGCTATATGAGCAGTTCTTC
>once|TRBV14|.|13|TRBJ1-1
CASSQYLITEAFF
TGTGCCAGCAGCCAATATTTGATAACTGAAGCTTTCTTT
>.|TRBV28|.|11|TRBJ1-2
CASSSGYGYTF
TGTGCCAGCAGTTCCGGGTATGGCTACACCTTC
>.|TRBV7-6|.|14|TRBJ1-6
CASSPRDSDSPLHF
TGTGCCAGCAGCCCCAGGGATAGCGATTCACCCCTCCACTTT
>.|TRBV28|.|16|TRBJ1-5
CASTSPSGVSNQPQHF
TGTGCCAGCACCTCGCCCAGTGGGGTTAGCAATCAGCCCCAGCATTTT